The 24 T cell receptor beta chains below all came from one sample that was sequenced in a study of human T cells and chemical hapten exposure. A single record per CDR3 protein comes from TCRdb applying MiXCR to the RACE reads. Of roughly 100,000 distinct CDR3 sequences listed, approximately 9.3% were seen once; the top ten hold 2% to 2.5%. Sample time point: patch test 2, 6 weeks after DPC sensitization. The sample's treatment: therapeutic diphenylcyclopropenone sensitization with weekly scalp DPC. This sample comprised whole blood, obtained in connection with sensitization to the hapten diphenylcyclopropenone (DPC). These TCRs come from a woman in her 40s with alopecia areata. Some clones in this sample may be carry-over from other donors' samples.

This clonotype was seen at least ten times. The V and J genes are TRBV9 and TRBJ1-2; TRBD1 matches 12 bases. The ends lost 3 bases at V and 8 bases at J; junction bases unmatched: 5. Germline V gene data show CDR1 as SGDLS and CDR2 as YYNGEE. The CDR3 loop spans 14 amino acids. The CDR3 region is CASSEAGTGGGYTF. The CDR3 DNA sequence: TGTGCCAGCAGCGAGGCCGGGACAGGGGGCGGCTACACCTTC.

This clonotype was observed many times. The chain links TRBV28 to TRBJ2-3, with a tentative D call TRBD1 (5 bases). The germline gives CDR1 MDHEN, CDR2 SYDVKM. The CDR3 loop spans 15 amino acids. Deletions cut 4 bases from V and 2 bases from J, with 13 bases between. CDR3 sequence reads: CASSSPTAFTDTQYF. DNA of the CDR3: TGTGCCAGCAGTTCCCCGACAGCCTTCACAGATACGCAGTATTTT.

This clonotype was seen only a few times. CDR3 protein: CSASPDYGYTF. The CDR3 DNA sequence: TGCAGTGCCAGCCCAGATTATGGCTACACCTTC. The chain links TRBV20-1 to TRBJ1-2; D remains ambiguous. Per the germline V gene, CDR1 is DFQATT and CDR2 is SNEGSKA (reference sequence). CDR3 length: 11 residues. The V gene lost 6 bases and the J gene lost 5 bases, with 10 bases spanning the gap.

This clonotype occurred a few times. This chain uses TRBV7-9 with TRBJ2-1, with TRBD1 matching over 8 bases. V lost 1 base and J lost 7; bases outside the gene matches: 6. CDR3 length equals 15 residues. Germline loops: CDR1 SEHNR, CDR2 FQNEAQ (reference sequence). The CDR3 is CASSLVQGARNEQFF. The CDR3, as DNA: TGTGCCAGCAGCTTAGTCCAGGGGGCGCGGAATGAGCAGTTCTTC.

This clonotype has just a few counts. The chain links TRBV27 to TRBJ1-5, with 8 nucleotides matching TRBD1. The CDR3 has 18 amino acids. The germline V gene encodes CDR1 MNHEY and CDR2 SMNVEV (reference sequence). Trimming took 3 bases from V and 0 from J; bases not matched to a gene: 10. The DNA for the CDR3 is TGTGCCAGCAGTTTGACAGGGGACCTTGTTTATAGCAATCAGCCCCAGCATTTT. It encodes CASSLTGDLVYSNQPQHF.

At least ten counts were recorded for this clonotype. DNA of the CDR3: TGTGCCAGCAGCGACAGGGGTTACAATGAGCAGTTCTTC. Amino acids: CASSDRGYNEQFF. This sequence joins TRBV12-3 or TRBV12-4 and TRBJ2-1, with TRBD1 identical over 8 bases. V was clipped by 6 bases and J by 4 bases; unmatched bases: 2. CDR3 length equals 13 residues.

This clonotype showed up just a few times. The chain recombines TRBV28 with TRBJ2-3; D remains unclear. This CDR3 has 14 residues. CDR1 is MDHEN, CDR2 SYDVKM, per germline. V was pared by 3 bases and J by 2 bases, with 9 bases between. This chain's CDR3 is CASSLGQITDTQYF. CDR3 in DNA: TGTGCCAGCAGTTTGGGCCAGATCACAGATACGCAGTATTTT.

The CDR3 reads CASSTPGNTDTQYF. CDR3 in DNA: TGTGCCAGCAGTACCCCCGGGAACACAGATACGCAGTATTTT. This chain links TRBV12-3 or TRBV12-4 with TRBJ2-3, with D maybe TRBD2 (5 bases). CDR3 length: 14 residues. The V gene lost 5 bases and the J gene lost 2 bases, with 11 bases spanning the gap.

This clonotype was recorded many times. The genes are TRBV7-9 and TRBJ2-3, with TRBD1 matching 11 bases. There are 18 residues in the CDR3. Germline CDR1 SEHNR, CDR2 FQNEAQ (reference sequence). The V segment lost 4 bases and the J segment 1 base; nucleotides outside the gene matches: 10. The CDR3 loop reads CASSYPGQGGFGTDTQYF. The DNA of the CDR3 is TGTGCCAGCAGCTATCCGGGACAGGGGGGATTCGGCACAGATACGCAGTATTTT.

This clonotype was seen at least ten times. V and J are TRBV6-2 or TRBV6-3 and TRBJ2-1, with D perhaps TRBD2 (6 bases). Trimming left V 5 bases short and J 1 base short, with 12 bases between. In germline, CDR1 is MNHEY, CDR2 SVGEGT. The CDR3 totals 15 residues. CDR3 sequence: CASSEAGSSYNEQFF. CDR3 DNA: TGTGCCAGCAGTGAGGCGGGATCATCCTACAATGAGCAGTTCTTC.

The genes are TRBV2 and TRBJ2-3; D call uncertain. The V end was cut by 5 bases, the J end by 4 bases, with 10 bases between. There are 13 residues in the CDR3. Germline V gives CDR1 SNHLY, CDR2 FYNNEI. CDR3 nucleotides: TGTGCCAGCAGTACCGGACGCTCAGATACGCAGTATTTT. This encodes CASSTGRSDTQYF.

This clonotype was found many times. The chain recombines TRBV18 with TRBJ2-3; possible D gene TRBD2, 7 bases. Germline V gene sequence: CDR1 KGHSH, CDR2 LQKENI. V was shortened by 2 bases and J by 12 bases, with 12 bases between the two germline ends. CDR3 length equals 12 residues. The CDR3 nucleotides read TGTGCCAGCTCACCATCGGGGGGCAATCAGTATTTT. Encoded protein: CASSPSGGNQYF.

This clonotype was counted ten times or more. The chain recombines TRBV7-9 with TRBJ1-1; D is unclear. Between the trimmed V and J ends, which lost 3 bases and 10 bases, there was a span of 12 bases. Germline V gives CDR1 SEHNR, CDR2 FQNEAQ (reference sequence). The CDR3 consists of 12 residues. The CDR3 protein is CASSFSDNGAFF. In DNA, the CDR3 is TGTGCCAGCAGCTTCAGCGATAATGGAGCTTTCTTT.

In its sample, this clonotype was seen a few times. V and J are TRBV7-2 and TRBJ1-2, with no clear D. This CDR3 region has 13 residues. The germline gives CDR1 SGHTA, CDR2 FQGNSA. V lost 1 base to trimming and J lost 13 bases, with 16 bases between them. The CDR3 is CASSLGAIGVGTF. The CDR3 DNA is TGTGCCAGCAGCTTAGGGGCAATTGGAGTAGGCACCTTC.

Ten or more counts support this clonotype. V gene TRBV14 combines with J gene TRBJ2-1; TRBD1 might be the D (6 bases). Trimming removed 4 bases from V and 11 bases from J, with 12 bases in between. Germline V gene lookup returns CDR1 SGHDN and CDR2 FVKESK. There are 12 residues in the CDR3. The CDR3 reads CASSPQGYQQFF. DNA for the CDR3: TGTGCCAGCAGCCCCCAGGGGTATCAGCAGTTCTTC.

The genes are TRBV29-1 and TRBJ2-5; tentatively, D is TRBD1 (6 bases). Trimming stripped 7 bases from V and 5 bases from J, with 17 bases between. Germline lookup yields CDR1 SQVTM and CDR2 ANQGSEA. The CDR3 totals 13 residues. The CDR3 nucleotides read TGCAGCGCCAACTACAGGGCTGGCGAGACCCAGTACTTC. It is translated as CSANYRAGETQYF.

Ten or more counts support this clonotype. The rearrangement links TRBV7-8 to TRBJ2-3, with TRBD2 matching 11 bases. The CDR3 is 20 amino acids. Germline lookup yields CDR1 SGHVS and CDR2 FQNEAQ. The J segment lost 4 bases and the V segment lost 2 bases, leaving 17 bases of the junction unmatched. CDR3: CASSLSILAGGDPKADTQYF. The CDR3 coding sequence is TGTGCCAGCAGCTTAAGTATTCTAGCGGGAGGCGACCCGAAGGCAGATACGCAGTATTTT.

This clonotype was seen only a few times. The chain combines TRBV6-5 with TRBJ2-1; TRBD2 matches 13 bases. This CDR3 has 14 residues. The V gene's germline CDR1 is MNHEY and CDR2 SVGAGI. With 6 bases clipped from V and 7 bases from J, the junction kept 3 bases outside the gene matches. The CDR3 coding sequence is TGTGCCAGCAGCAGGACTAGCGGGAGAAATGAGCAGTTCTTC. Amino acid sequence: CASSRTSGRNEQFF.

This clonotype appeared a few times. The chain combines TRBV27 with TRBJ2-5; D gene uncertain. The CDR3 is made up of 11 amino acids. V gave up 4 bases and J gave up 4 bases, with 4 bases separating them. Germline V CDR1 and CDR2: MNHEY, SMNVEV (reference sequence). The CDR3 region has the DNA TGTGCCAGCAGTTCCGGAGAGACCCAGTACTTC. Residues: CASSSGETQYF.

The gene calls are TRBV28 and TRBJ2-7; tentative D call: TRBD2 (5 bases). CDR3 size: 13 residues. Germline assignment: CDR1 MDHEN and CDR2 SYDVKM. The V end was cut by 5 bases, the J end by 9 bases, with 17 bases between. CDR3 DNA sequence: TGTGCCAGCAGTCCTGGTAGCTCTACTAGGCAGTACTTC. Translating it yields CASSPGSSTRQYF.

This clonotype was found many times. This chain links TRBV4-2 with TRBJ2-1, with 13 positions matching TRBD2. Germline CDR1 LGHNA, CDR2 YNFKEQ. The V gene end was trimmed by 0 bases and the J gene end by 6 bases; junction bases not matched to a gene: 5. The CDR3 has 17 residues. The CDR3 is CASSQDQRTSGSNEQFF. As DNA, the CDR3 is TGTGCCAGCAGCCAAGATCAGCGGACTAGCGGGAGCAATGAGCAGTTCTTC.

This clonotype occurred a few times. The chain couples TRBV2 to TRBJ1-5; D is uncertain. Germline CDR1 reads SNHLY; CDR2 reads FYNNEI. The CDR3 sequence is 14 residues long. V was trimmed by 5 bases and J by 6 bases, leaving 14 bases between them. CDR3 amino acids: CASSSDRGGQPQHF. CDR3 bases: TGTGCCAGCAGTAGCGATCGAGGTGGTCAGCCCCAGCATTTT.

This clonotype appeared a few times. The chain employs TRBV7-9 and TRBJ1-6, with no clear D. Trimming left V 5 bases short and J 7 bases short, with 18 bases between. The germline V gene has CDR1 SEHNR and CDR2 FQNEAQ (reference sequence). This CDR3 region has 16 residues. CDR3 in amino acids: CASSPIRAPGNSPLHF. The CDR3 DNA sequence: TGTGCCAGCAGCCCGATCCGGGCCCCGGGCAATTCACCCCTCCACTTT. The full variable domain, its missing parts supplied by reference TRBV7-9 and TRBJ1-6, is DTGVSQNPRHKITKRGQNVTFRCDPISEHNRLYWYRQTLGQGPEFLTYFQNEAQLEKSRLLSDRFSAERPKGSFSTLEIQRTEQGDSAMYLCASSPIRAPGNSPLHFGNGTRLTVT.

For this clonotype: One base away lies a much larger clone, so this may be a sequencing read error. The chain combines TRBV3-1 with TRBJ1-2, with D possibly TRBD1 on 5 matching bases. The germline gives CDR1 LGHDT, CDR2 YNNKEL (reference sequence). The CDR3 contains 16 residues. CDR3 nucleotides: TGTGCCAGCAGCCCAAACCTGGACAAATTCAACTATGGCCACACCTTC. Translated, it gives CASSPNLDKFNYGHTF.